This is a list of T cell receptor beta chains from one sample in a study of T cell responses to AZD1222 COVID-19 vaccine. Repertoires were generated with immunoSEQ multiplex PCR, while TCRdb's copy carries only in-frame clones and drops some. The sample shows about 120,000 clones, about 90% of them seen only once. This specimen was peripheral blood, taken on day 0 of AZD1222 vaccination. These receptors were taken from an adult in good health. Each CDR3 is given with its conserved first and last residue.

TRBV5-1 CASRGGFTDTQYF
TRBV12-5 CASGLDRGNYEKLFF
TRBV9 CASSPDVGPGAEAFF
TRBV5-1 CASSLNVGRATGELFF
TRBV6-6 CASSRDPGSNTEAFF
TRBV6-5 CASTEETQYF
TRBV30 CAWSQYGYTF
TRBV20-1 CSASWGAGDTIYF
TRBV15 CATSKGTGEENTEAFF
TRBV10-3 CAISEIDNEQFF